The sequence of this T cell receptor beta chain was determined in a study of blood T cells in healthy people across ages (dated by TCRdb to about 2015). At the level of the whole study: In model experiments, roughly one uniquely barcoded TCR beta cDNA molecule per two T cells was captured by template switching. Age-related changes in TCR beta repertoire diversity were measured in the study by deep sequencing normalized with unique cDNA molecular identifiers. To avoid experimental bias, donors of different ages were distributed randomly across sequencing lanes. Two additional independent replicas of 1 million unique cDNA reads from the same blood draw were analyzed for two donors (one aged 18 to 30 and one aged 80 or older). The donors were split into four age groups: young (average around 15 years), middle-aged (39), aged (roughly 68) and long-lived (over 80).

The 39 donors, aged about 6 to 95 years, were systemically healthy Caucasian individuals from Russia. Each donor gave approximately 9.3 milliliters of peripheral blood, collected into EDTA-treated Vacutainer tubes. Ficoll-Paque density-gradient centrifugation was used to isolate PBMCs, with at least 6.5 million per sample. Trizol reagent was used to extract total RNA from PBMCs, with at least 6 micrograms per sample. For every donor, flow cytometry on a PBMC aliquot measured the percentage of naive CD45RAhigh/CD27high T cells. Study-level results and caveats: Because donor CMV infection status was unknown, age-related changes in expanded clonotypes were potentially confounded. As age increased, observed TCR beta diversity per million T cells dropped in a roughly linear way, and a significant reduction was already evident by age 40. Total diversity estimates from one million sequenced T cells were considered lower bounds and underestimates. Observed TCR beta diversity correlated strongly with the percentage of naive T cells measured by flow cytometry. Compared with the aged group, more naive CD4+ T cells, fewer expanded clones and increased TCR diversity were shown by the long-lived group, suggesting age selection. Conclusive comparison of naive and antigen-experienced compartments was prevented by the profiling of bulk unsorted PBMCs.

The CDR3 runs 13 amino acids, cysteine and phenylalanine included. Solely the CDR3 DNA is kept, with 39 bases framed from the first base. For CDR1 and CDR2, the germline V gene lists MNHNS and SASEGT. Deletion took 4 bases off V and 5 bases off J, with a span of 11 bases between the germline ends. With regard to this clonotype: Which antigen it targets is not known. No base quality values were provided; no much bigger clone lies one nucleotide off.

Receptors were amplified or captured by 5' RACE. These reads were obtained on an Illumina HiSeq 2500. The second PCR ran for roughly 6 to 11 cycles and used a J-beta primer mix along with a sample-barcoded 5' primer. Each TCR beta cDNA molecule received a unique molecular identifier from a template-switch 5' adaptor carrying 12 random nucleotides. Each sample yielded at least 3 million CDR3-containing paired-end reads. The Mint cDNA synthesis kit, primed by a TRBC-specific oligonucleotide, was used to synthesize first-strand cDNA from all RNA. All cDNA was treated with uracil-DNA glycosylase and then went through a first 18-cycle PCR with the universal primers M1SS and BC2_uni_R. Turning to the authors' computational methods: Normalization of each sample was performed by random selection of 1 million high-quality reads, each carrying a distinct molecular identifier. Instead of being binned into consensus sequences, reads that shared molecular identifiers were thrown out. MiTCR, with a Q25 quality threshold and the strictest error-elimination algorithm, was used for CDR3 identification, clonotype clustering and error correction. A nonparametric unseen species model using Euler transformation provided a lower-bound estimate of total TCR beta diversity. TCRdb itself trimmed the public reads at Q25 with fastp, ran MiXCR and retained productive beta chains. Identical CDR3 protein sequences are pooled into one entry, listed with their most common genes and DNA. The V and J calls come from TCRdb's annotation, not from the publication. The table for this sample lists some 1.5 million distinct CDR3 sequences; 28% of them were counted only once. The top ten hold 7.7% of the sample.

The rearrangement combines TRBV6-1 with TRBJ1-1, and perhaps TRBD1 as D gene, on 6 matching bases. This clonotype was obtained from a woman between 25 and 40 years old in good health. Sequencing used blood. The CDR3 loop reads CASSARGETEAFF. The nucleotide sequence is TGTGCCAGCAGTGCTAGGGGGGAGACTGAAGCTTTCTTT.